Described below is a single TCR beta chain sequence and its context. As yet, its antigen is unknown. Here immunoSEQ multiplex PCR was the method, and the copy in TCRdb shows in-frame clones only, minus some. The repertoire holds about 59,000 clones, with around 80% as singletons. CDR3 length: 14 residues. Deletions cut 3 bases from V and 6 bases from J, with 14 bases between. Germline V gene sequence: CDR1 SGHVS, CDR2 FNYEAQ. Single viable CD3+CD4+CD8-CD45RO+ cells were sorted as the memory CD4+ T cells. Total CD4+ T cells were enriched by CD4 positive selection. The data derive from a study of memory CD4+ T cells and cytomegalovirus serostatus. General study results and limits: Median bootstrapped AUC for CMV status was about 0.95 originally, just under 0.93 US-trained. Suggested: most of the CMV-linked TCR signature lies in CD4+ memory cells.

The rearrangement joins TRBV7-6 to TRBJ1-1, with D uncertain. The specimen was memory CD4+ T cells from blood. The clonotype was recovered from an adult in good health and CMV-seronegative. The CDR3, as DNA: TGTGCCAGCAGCTTGACGGGTAACGACCCTGAAGCTTTCTTT. Translated: CASSLTGNDPEAFF.